The 26 T cell receptor beta chains below come from one sample, sequenced in a study of blood T cell repertoires in COVID-19 (dated by TCRdb to the early 2020s). Library generation was performed with the immunoSEQ multiplex PCR assay. TCRdb re-hosts the immuneACCESS table, in-frame sequences only. Its copies lack some clones; in the studies checked, an unresolved V gene accounts for under half of them, and the cause for the rest is not known. The sample table holds some 40,000 clones, of which 87% were seen once. The ten top clones hold roughly 21% of the sample. Specimen: peripheral blood. Source of these receptors: a man aged 60 to 69 with acute or convalescent COVID-19.

This clone occurred once. The rearrangement links TRBV18 to TRBJ2-5; 7 positions match TRBD2. J was trimmed by 2 bases and V by 2 bases; bases with no gene match: 2. The CDR3 consists of 14 residues. Germline V gene sequence: CDR1 KGHSH, CDR2 LQKENI. The CDR3 reads CASSPASGQETQYF. The CDR3, as DNA: TGTGCCAGCTCACCAGCTAGCGGTCAAGAGACCCAGTACTTC.

The chain recombines TRBV5-6 with TRBJ2-7; 9 bases fit TRBD1. The V gene end was trimmed by 4 bases and the J gene end by 2 bases; junction bases not matched to a gene: 10. The CDR3 covers 16 residues. CDR1 and CDR2 from the germline V gene are SGHDT and YYEEEE. CDR3 nucleotide sequence: TGTGCCAGCAGCCCCGGGCGCTGGACAGGGGCCTACGAGCAGTACTTC. As protein: CASSPGRWTGAYEQYF.

This chain links TRBV11-2 with TRBJ2-5, with TRBD1 identical over 7 bases. Germline-derived CDR1 and CDR2 are SGHAT and FQNNGV. J was trimmed by 1 base and V by 6 bases; bases with no gene match: 8. The length of the CDR3 is 15 residues. CDR3 amino acids: CASRSGTASQETQYF. Written as DNA, the CDR3 is TGTGCCAGCAGATCCGGGACAGCGAGCCAAGAGACCCAGTACTTC.

The gene calls are TRBV10-3 and TRBJ1-1; D might be TRBD1 (5 bases). The CDR3 is made up of 14 amino acids. Germline values: CDR1 ENHRY, CDR2 SYGVKD. The V end lost 0 bases, the J end lost 4 bases, and 9 bases lay between the germline ends. This CDR3 reads CAISESVGATEAFF. The DNA for the CDR3 is TGTGCCATCAGTGAGTCGGTTGGGGCCACTGAAGCTTTCTTT.

V usage is TRBV3-1 (or the pseudogene TRBV3-2) and J usage is TRBJ2-5; 11 positions agree with TRBD1. Germline CDR1 is LGHDT and CDR2 is YNNKEL (reference sequence). The CDR3 is 15 amino acids. V shed 4 bases, J shed 2 bases, and the junction held 3 bases outside the gene matches. CDR3 nucleotides: TGTGCCAGCAGCCCTTGGGACAGGGGGCAAGAGACCCAGTACTTC. It specifies CASSPWDRGQETQYF.

This clone was seen a single time. The genes are TRBV2 and TRBJ2-1; a weak D match, TRBD2 (6 bases). This CDR3 is 16 amino acids long. Per germline, CDR1 SNHLY and CDR2 FYNNEI. Trimming removed 2 bases at V and 10 bases at J, with 21 bases between. The CDR3 is CASSEIGPGRTWEQFF. DNA of the CDR3: TGTGCCAGCAGTGAAATCGGGCCAGGGAGGACATGGGAGCAGTTCTTC.

Here the CDR3 DNA reads TGTGCCAGCAGCGCCCAGGGGGTGTCTGGCACAGATACGCAGTATTTT. Its translation is CASSAQGVSGTDTQYF. The chain couples TRBV9 to TRBJ2-3; TRBD1 matches at 7 bases. CDR3 length: 16 residues. V trimming: 3 bases; J trimming: 1 base; junction bases outside the gene matches: 8. Per the germline V gene, CDR1 is SGDLS and CDR2 is YYNGEE.

This CDR3 is CSASGAETQYF. CDR3 coding DNA: TGCAGTGCTAGTGGGGCAGAGACCCAGTACTTC. V is TRBV20-1 and J is TRBJ2-5; D might be TRBD1 (5 bases). Germline V gives CDR1 DFQATT, CDR2 SNEGSKA (reference sequence). The ends were cut back, 3 bases at V and 4 bases at J, with 6 bases in the middle. The CDR3 runs to 11 residues.

This clone was recorded only once. V gene TRBV6-5 combines with J gene TRBJ1-3; D might be TRBD1 (6 bases). CDR1 is MNHEY, CDR2 SVGAGI, per germline. Trimming took off 2 bases at V and 1 base at J, with 6 bases between the two ends. The CDR3 extends over 14 amino acids. Here the CDR3 DNA reads TGTGCCAGCAGTTACAGGGGGTCTGGAAACACCATATATTTT. Amino acid sequence: CASSYRGSGNTIYF.

V and J are TRBV4-1 and TRBJ2-3, with D possibly TRBD2 on 6 matching bases. Deletions cut 0 bases from V and 2 bases from J, with 9 bases between. The CDR3 has 15 residues. Germline CDR1 MGHRA, CDR2 YSYEKL. DNA of the CDR3: TGCGCCAGCAGCCAAGATGGGGGGTTCACAGATACGCAGTATTTT. Translating gives CASSQDGGFTDTQYF.

Note on this clone: Other DNA sequences from this sample encode an identical CDR3 as well. This chain uses TRBV5-1 with TRBJ2-1, with D perhaps TRBD1 (6 bases). CDR1 and CDR2 from the germline V gene are SGHRS and YFSETQ. Between the trimmed V and J ends, which lost 0 bases and 1 base, there was a span of 8 bases. This CDR3 has 15 amino acids. CDR3 DNA: TGCGCCAGCAGCTTGGGCCAGGGGTCCTACAATGAGCAGTTCTTC. The encoded protein is CASSLGQGSYNEQFF.

This clone was seen a few times. The chain carries TRBV18 and TRBJ2-7, with 7 bases lining up with TRBD2. The CDR3 spans 13 residues. Looked up from germline, CDR1 is KGHSH and CDR2 is LQKENI. Trimming at V came to 6 bases and at J to 3 bases, leaving 5 bases not matched to a gene. The CDR3 DNA reads TGTGCCAGCTCGGCGGGAGAGCACTACGAGCAGTACTTC. Its translation: CASSAGEHYEQYF.

This clone was recorded once. This chain joins TRBV7-2 and TRBJ1-4; TRBD1 matches at 11 bases. Germline V lookup: CDR1 SGHTA, CDR2 FQGNSA. Trimming removed 5 bases from V and 4 bases from J; junction bases left unmatched: 6. CDR3 length: 16 amino acids. Written as DNA, the CDR3 is TGTGCCAGCAGCGTCGGGACAGGGGGGTATAATGAAAAACTGTTTTTT. This encodes CASSVGTGGYNEKLFF.

This chain uses TRBV2 with TRBJ2-3; a possible D gene is TRBD2 (5 bases). Trimming pared 4 bases from V and 10 bases from J, leaving 12 bases between. The CDR3 is 12 amino acids. Germline CDR1 is SNHLY and CDR2 is FYNNEI. The chain's CDR3 is CASSGTQSSQYF. In DNA form, the CDR3 reads TGTGCCAGCAGTGGGACTCAATCTTCGCAGTATTTT.

This chain links TRBV19 with TRBJ1-6; the match to TRBD1 covers 8 bases. The germline CDR1 and CDR2 sequences are LNHDA and SQIVND (reference sequence). The ends lost 10 bases at V and 0 bases at J; junction bases unmatched: 5. This CDR3 region has 15 residues. The CDR3 DNA is TGTGCCACCCAAGACAGGGGCTCCTATAATTCACCCCTCCACTTT. Its translation is CATQDRGSYNSPLHF.

This chain uses TRBV28 with TRBJ2-3, with D possibly matching TRBD2 (5 bases). The CDR3 spans 18 residues. With 3 bases removed from V and 4 bases from J, the gap between germline ends came to 23 bases. The germline gives CDR1 MDHEN, CDR2 SYDVKM. CDR3 residues: CASSFPSRHRLTSDTQYF. The DNA for the CDR3 is TGTGCCAGCAGTTTTCCTTCCCGACATCGACTAACATCAGATACGCAGTATTTT.

The CDR3 loop is CASSLLPGNTEAFF. The DNA of the CDR3 is TGTGCCAGCAGCTTATTACCAGGGAACACTGAAGCTTTCTTT. V gene TRBV7-2 combines with J gene TRBJ1-1; D remains ambiguous. Trimming cost V 2 bases and J 1 base, with 8 bases left between them. Germline V gene sequence: CDR1 SGHTA, CDR2 FQGNSA. There are 14 residues in the CDR3.

The CDR3 region is CASRDPSGPYEQYF. Written as DNA, the CDR3 is TGTGCCAGCAGGGACCCTAGCGGACCTTACGAGCAGTACTTC. The chain couples TRBV5-4 to TRBJ2-7; 7 positions match TRBD2. CDR1 and CDR2 from the germline V gene are SGHNT and YYREEE (reference sequence). This CDR3 comprises 14 residues. V was clipped by 5 bases and J by 4 bases; unmatched bases: 9.

V is TRBV3-1 (or the pseudogene TRBV3-2) and J is TRBJ2-7; tentative D call: TRBD2 (6 bases). Germline assignment: CDR1 LGHDT and CDR2 YNNKEL (reference sequence). The CDR3 sequence is 15 residues long. V lost 1 base and J 1 base, leaving 11 bases between the germline ends. The DNA for the CDR3 is TGTGCCAGCAGCCAAGGGGGGACTCCATCCTACGAGCAGTACTTC. Residues: CASSQGGTPSYEQYF.

V is TRBV5-1 and J is TRBJ2-5; 10 nucleotides match TRBD2. CDR1 SGHRS and CDR2 YFSETQ come from the germline V gene. With V trimmed by 0 bases and J by 6 bases, 5 bases remained unmatched. The CDR3 covers 15 residues. CDR3 sequence: CASSLASGRAQTQYF. The CDR3 DNA is TGCGCCAGCAGCTTGGCTAGCGGGAGAGCGCAGACCCAGTACTTC. Based on the CDR3 plus reference TRBV5-1 and TRBJ2-5, the full variable domain is KAGVTQTPRYLIKTRGQQVTLSCSPISGHRSVSWYQQTPGQGLQFLFEYFSETQRNKGNFPGRFSGRQFSNSRSEMNVSTLELGDSALYLCASSLASGRAQTQYFGPGTRLLVL.

The chain is built from TRBV21-1 and TRBJ2-1; TRBD2, the D gene given by the table, was not confirmed from the DNA. TRBV21-1 is deemed a pseudogene. CDR3 length equals 14 residues. The CDR3 coding sequence is TGTGCCAGCAGCATTGAAACCGGCTACAATGAGCAGTTCTTC. Protein: CASSIETGYNEQFF.

The J gene is TRBJ2-7, the V gene TRBV5-1, with D perhaps matching TRBD1 (6 bases). CDR1 is SGHRS, CDR2 YFSETQ, per germline. The CDR3 extends over 14 amino acids. The germline V and J ends were trimmed by 2 bases and 0 bases, with 9 bases remaining between them. The CDR3 bases are TGCGCCAGCAGCTTTCGGGACACCTCCTACGAGCAGTACTTC. Amino acids: CASSFRDTSYEQYF.

The chain couples TRBV9 to TRBJ2-3, with TRBD2 identical over 13 bases. Trimming removed 3 bases from V and 5 bases from J; junction bases left unmatched: 6. In germline, CDR1 is SGDLS, CDR2 YYNGEE. The CDR3 loop spans 16 amino acids. The CDR3 loop is CASSATSGRARDTQYF. CDR3 nucleotides: TGTGCCAGCAGCGCAACTAGCGGGAGGGCCAGAGATACGCAGTATTTT.

This clone was picked up a small number of times. The V gene is TRBV18, the J gene TRBJ2-5, with D unresolved. Germline V gene data show CDR1 as KGHSH and CDR2 as LQKENI. Trimming took 3 bases from V and 5 from J, leaving 10 bases between them. This CDR3 is built from 13 residues. The CDR3 spells CASSPAVLETQYF. The DNA for the CDR3 is TGTGCCAGCTCACCGGCGGTATTGGAGACCCAGTACTTC.

V and J are TRBV29-1 and TRBJ2-1; 11 nucleotides align to TRBD2. Germline V CDR1 and CDR2: SQVTM, ANQGSEA. With V trimmed by 7 bases and J by 0 bases, 5 bases remained unmatched. The CDR3 has 15 residues. CDR3 nucleotides: TGCAGCGGGACTAGCGGGTTGAGCTCCTACAATGAGCAGTTCTTC. It yields the protein CSGTSGLSSYNEQFF.

The gene calls are TRBV4-1 and TRBJ2-2, with a possible D match to TRBD2 (5 bases). With 2 bases removed from V and 4 bases from J, the gap between germline ends came to 17 bases. The germline V gene encodes CDR1 MGHRA and CDR2 YSYEKL. The CDR3 length is 17 residues. The chain's CDR3 is CASSQRGGGRITGELFF. The CDR3 DNA is TGCGCCAGCAGCCAACGAGGAGGCGGCCGAATCACCGGGGAGCTGTTTTTT.